Below, 4 T cell receptor beta chains from the same sample are listed, as sequenced in a study of OX40 agonist ivuxolimab in advanced cancers. Clones were read by immunoSEQ multiplex PCR, and TCRdb kept only the in-frame ones, dropping some. The sample lists more than 50,000 clones; roughly nine tenths were seen once. Sequenced material: CD4+ or CD8+ T cells sorted from blood, taken in a trial of the OX40 agonist ivuxolimab. These receptors all stem from an adult with an advanced solid tumor such as melanoma, head and neck, liver or kidney cancer.

V and J are TRBV2 and TRBJ1-1; maybe TRBD1 (5 bases). Germline V gives CDR1 SNHLY, CDR2 FYNNEI. CDR3 length equals 13 residues. V shed 2 bases and J shed 5 bases, with 9 bases lying between them. This CDR3 reads CASSETYRTEAFF. As DNA, the CDR3 is TGTGCCAGCAGTGAAACTTACAGGACTGAAGCTTTCTTT.

The chain couples TRBV5-1 to TRBJ1-2; D remains unclear. Per germline, CDR1 SGHRS and CDR2 YFSETQ. This CDR3 region has 12 residues. Trimming took off 1 base at V and 3 bases at J, with 4 bases between the two ends. CDR3 bases: TGCGCCAGCAGCTTGCCAGACTATGGCTACACCTTC. Its protein product is CASSLPDYGYTF.

This chain links TRBV9 with TRBJ2-7, with a weak D call TRBD2 (5 bases). The CDR3 extends over 14 amino acids. V was clipped by 2 bases and J by 4 bases, with 13 bases between them. The V gene's germline CDR1 is SGDLS and CDR2 YYNGEE. In nucleotides, the CDR3 is TGTGCCAGCAGCGTCGGTGGCTTAGCGTACGAGCAGTACTTC. This translates into CASSVGGLAYEQYF.

The CDR3 is CASSSTQGAPLHF. CDR3 sequence (DNA): TGTGCCAGCAGCTCTACACAGGGGGCACCCCTCCACTTT. The J gene is TRBJ1-6, the V gene TRBV7-9, with 8 bases matching TRBD1. Per germline, CDR1 SEHNR and CDR2 FQNEAQ (reference sequence). Trimming cost V 4 bases and J 11 bases; bases outside gene matches: 4. The length of the CDR3 is 13 residues. Combining the CDR3 with reference TRBV7-9 and TRBJ1-6 gives the whole variable domain DTGVSQNPRHKITKRGQNVTFRCDPISEHNRLYWYRQTLGQGPEFLTYFQNEAQLEKSRLLSDRFSAERPKGSFSTLEIQRTEQGDSAMYLCASSSTQGAPLHFGNGTRLTVT.